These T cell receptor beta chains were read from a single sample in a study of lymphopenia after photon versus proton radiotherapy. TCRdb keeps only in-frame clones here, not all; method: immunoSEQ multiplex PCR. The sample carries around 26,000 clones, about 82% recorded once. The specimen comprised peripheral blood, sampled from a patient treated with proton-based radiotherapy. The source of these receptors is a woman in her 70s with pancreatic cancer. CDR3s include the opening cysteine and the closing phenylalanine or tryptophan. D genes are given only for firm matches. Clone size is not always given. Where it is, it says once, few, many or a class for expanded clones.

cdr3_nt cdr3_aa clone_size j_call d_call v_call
TGTGCCAGCAACGTTTACTATGGCTACACCTTC CASNVYYGYTF - TRBJ1-2 - TRBV2
TGTGCCAGCAATCTTGGACAGGGAGGATCACCCCTCCACTTT CASNLGQGGSPLHF few TRBJ1-6 TRBD1 TRBV6-1
TGCAGTGCTAAAAGCGTCAACGAGCAGTACTTC CSAKSVNEQYF few TRBJ2-7 - TRBV20-1
TGTGCCACCAGCAGAGATCGGGGCCTCTACGAGCAGTACTTC CATSRDRGLYEQYF - TRBJ2-7 - TRBV15
TGTGCCAGCAGCCCCATCCGGACAGGGGAAAACACTGAAGCTTTCTTT CASSPIRTGENTEAFF once TRBJ1-1 TRBD1 TRBV13
TGCGCCAGCAGCTTAGACAGGGACTATGGCTACACCTTC CASSLDRDYGYTF - TRBJ1-2 TRBD1 TRBV5-1
TGTGCCAGCAGTTCGGCTATGCTCGAGCAGTTCTTC CASSSAMLEQFF - TRBJ2-1 - TRBV28
TGTGCCAGCTCACCGGTTGGACAGGGGGTAGATACGCAGTATTTT CASSPVGQGVDTQYF - TRBJ2-3 TRBD1 TRBV18
TGCAGTGCTCCGGCGGGGGCTACGCAGTATTTT CSAPAGATQYF once TRBJ2-3 - TRBV20-1
TGTGCCAGTAGTATAGGGACAGGGATCTCTGGGGCCAACGTCCTGACTTTC CASSIGTGISGANVLTF - TRBJ2-6 TRBD1 TRBV19
TGTGCCAGCAGCCTGGGGGTTCGGCAGCCCCAGCATTTT CASSLGVRQPQHF - TRBJ1-5 - TRBV28
TGTGCCAGCAGTCCACCCTACAGGTTACGCTATCAGCCCCAGCATTTT CASSPPYRLRYQPQHF - TRBJ1-5 - TRBV28
TGTGCCAGCAGCTTAGCAGGCAGGGGAAATTCACCCCTCCACTTT CASSLAGRGNSPLHF - TRBJ1-6 - TRBV7-9
TGTGCCAGCAGCCACACAGGGAAACGGTCCTACGAGCAGTACTTC CASSHTGKRSYEQYF once TRBJ2-7 - TRBV14
TGTGCCAGCAGTCGATCCCCGGGCTACGAGCAGTACTTC CASSRSPGYEQYF - TRBJ2-7 - TRBV28
TGTGCCAGCAGCCACAGGGGGCGCCGACATGGCTACACCTTC CASSHRGRRHGYTF - TRBJ1-2 - TRBV21-1
TGTGCCAGCAGTTGGGGGGCACTAAACTCTGGAAACACCATATATTTT CASSWGALNSGNTIYF - TRBJ1-3 - TRBV6-5
TGCGCCAGCAGCTTGGAGGGGGTAGCAGGGACAGATACGCAGTATTTT CASSLEGVAGTDTQYF - TRBJ2-3 - TRBV5-1
TGTGCCAGCAGTCTAACAGGGGGCGGCAATCAGCCCCAGCATTTT CASSLTGGGNQPQHF - TRBJ1-5 TRBD1 TRBV27
TGTGCCAGCAGTTACGCTTCTAGCGGGTCCTACAATGAGCAGTTCTTC CASSYASSGSYNEQFF - TRBJ2-1 TRBD2 TRBV6-5
TGTGCCAGCAGTCCGGCCGGGGGAGCTTTCTTT CASSPAGGAFF - TRBJ1-1 - TRBV6-6
TGTGCCACCAGCAGGGGATCAGGGTATAATGAAAAACTGTTTTTT CATSRGSGYNEKLFF - TRBJ1-4 - TRBV15
TGTGCCAGCAGCTGGGCACCCGGGGAGCTGTTTTTT CASSWAPGELFF - TRBJ2-2 - TRBV7-9
TGTGCCAGTAGTCCAGGGACAGGGGGCCAAGAGACCCAGTACTTC CASSPGTGGQETQYF once TRBJ2-5 TRBD1 TRBV19
TGTGCCAGTAGTACCTTGGGGACTTTCTACGAGCAGTACTTC CASSTLGTFYEQYF - TRBJ2-7 - TRBV19
TGTGCCAGTAGGCGGGACAGGGAGTTTGGCTACACCTTC CASRRDREFGYTF - TRBJ1-2 TRBD1 TRBV19
TGTGCCAGCAGTTTAGAAAAGGGAATTTTTCCCCACTACGAGCAGTACTTC CASSLEKGIFPHYEQYF - TRBJ2-7 - TRBV27
TGTGCCAGCAATCTACCGGGCGGGACCTTCAATGAGCAGTTCTTC CASNLPGGTFNEQFF - TRBJ2-1 - TRBV5-6
TGTGCCAGCAGTGAGATGAGCCGGCAGTACTTC CASSEMSRQYF - TRBJ2-7 - TRBV25-1
TGTGCCTGGAGTGTACAAGAGAACACTGAAGCTTTCTTT CAWSVQENTEAFF - TRBJ1-1 - TRBV30
TGTGCCAGCAGCTTATTAGAGGGATCCTCTGAAGCTTTCTTT CASSLLEGSSEAFF - TRBJ1-1 - TRBV7-9
TGTGCCAGTAGGACACAGGGGAACACCGGGGAGCTGTTTTTT CASRTQGNTGELFF - TRBJ2-2 - TRBV19
TGTGCCAGCAGCGGAGACAATAACTATGGCTACACCTTC CASSGDNNYGYTF - TRBJ1-2 - TRBV5-4
TGTGCCAGCAGACAGACCACCGGGGAGCTGTTTTTT CASRQTTGELFF - TRBJ2-2 - TRBV6-5
TGTGCCAGCGGCCGAGGGGGCAGGGATACGCAGTATTTT CASGRGGRDTQYF - TRBJ2-3 TRBD1 TRBV11-3
TGTGCCAGCAGCGTGGGACTAGCGGGAGGGAACGAGCAGTACTTC CASSVGLAGGNEQYF - TRBJ2-7 TRBD2 TRBV7-2
TGCGCCAGCAGCGTGGAAGGTGGCTCCTACAATGAGCAGTTCTTC CASSVEGGSYNEQFF few TRBJ2-1 - TRBV5-1
TGTGCCAGTAGTGTGAGACAGACTAGCAATCAGCCCCAGCATTTT CASSVRQTSNQPQHF - TRBJ1-5 - TRBV19
TGTGCCAGCAGCCACAGGGGATCCTCTGGAAACACCATATATTTT CASSHRGSSGNTIYF - TRBJ1-3 - TRBV14
TGTGCCAGCAGCTTAGAGTCAGGTGACTATGGCTACACCTTC CASSLESGDYGYTF - TRBJ1-2 - TRBV7-2
TGTGCCAGCAGCGTAGGGGGCCAGGGGGGAAAGACCCAGTACTTC CASSVGGQGGKTQYF - TRBJ2-5 - TRBV9
TGCGCCAGCAGCTTGGGGGGACTAGCGGGAGATCGCGAGCAGTACTTC CASSLGGLAGDREQYF - TRBJ2-7 TRBD2 TRBV5-1